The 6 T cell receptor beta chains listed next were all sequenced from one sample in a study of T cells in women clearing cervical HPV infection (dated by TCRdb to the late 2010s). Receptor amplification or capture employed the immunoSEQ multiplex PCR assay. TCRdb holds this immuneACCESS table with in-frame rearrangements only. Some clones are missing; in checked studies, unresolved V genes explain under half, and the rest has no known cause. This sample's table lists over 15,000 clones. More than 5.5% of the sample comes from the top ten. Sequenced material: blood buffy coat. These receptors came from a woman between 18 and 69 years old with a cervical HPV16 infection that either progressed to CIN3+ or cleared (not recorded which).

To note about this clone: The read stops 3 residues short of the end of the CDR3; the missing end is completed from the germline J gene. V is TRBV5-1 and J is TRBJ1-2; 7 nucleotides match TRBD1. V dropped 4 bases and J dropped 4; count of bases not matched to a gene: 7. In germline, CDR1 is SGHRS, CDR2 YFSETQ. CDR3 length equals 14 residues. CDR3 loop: CASSPGQETYGYTF. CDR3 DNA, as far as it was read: TGCGCCAGCAGCCCCGGACAGGAAACCTATGGC.

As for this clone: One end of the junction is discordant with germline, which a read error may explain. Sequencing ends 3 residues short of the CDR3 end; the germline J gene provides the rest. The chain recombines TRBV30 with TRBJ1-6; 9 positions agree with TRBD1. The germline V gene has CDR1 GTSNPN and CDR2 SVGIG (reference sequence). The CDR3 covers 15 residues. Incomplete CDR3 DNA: TGTGCCTGGGGTGTACAGGGGGCATGGAATTCACCC. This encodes CAWGVQGAWNSP. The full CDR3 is CAWGVQGAWNSPLHF.

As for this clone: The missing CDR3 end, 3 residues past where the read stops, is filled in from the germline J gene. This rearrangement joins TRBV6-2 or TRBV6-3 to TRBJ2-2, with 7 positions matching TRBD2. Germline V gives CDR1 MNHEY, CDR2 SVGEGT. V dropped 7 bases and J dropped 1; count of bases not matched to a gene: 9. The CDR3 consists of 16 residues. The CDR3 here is CASTKRGGGNTGELFF. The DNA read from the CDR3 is TGTGCCAGCACCAAACGCGGCGGGGGGAACACCGGGGAG.

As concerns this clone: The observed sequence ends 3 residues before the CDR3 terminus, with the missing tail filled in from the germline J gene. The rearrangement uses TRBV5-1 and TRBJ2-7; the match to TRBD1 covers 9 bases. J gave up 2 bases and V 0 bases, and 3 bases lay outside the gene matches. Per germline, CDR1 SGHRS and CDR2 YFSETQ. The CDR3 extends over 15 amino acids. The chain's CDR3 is CASSLADRGTYEQYF. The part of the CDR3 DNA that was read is TGCGCCAGCAGCTTGGCCGACAGGGGGACCTACGAG.

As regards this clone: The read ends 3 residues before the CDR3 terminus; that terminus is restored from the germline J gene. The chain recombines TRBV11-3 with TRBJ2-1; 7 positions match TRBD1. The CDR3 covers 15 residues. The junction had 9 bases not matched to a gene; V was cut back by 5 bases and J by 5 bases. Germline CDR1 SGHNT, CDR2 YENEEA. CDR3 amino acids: CASSPLSGTDNEQFF. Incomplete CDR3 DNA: TGTGCCAGCAGCCCGCTCTCCGGGACAGACAATGAG.

The part of the CDR3 DNA that was read is TGTGCCAGCAGCCGAGGTCGCACTGAA. It encodes CASSRGRTE. The entire CDR3 protein is CASSRGRTEAFF. The chain combines TRBV11-2 with TRBJ1-1; D gene ambiguous. Sequencing ends 3 residues short of the CDR3 end; the germline J gene provides the rest. Trimming stripped 5 bases from V and 4 bases from J, with 8 bases between. The CDR3 sequence is 12 residues long. CDR1 and CDR2 (germline): SGHAT, FQNNGV.